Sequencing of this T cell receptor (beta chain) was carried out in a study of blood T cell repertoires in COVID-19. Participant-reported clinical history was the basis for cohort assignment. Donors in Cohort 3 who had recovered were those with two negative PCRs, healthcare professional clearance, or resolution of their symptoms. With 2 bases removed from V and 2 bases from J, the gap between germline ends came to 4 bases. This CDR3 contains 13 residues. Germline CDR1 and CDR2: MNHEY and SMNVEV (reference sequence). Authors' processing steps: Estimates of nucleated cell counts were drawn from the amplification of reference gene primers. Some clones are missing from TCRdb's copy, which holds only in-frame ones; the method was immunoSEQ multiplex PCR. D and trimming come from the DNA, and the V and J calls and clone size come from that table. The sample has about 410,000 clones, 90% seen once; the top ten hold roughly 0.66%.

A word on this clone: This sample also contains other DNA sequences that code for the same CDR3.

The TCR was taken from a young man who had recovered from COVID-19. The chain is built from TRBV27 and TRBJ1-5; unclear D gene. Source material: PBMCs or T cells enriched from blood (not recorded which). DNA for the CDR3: TGTGCCAGCAGTTTACAGGGCAATCAGCCCCAGCATTTT. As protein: CASSLQGNQPQHF.